This note documents a single T cell receptor beta chain sequence. Its antigen is as yet unknown. This specimen belongs to a study of post-analysis software for immune sequencing data. Study at large: Clinical courses comprised relapsing-remitting, secondary progressive and progressive-relapsing multiple sclerosis.

Unique molecular identifiers were carried by the TCR beta cDNA libraries. Between about 1 and 11 million T cells gave rise to some 470,000 cDNA molecules. TCRdb re-analysed the PCR reads in MiXCR, keeping a single row per CDR3 protein. In the table there are hundreds of thousands of distinct CDR3 sequences, 53% of which are singletons. Per germline, CDR1 MNHNS and CDR2 SASEGT. Germline trimming cut 5 bases from V and 2 bases from J; bases unmatched to any gene: 6. This CDR3 is built from 15 residues. Study-wide results and caveats: Significantly decreased normalized Chao1 diversity was recorded for multiple sclerosis patients relative to controls. Included in a set of about five TRBV segments more frequent in patients than controls were TRBV5-6, TRBV5-1 and TRBV20-1. Strong co-clustering by F measure linked samples that shared a preparation batch.

The sample consisted of blood. V gene TRBV6-1 combines with J gene TRBJ2-1; 7 nucleotides line up with TRBD2. This receptor was taken from a girl aged 10 to 17 with multiple sclerosis. Here the CDR3 DNA reads TGTGCCAGCAGTTGGGTAGCGGGTACCTACAATGAGCAGTTCTTC. Translated: CASSWVAGTYNEQFF.